This record covers a single TCR beta chain. Its antigen remains unknown. The data derive from a study of blood T cells in healthy people across ages. Whole-study results and caveats: More naive CD4+ cells and higher diversity marked long-lived donors relative to aged donors.

Primed by a sample-barcoded 5' primer and a J-beta primer mix, a second PCR proceeded for 7 to 11 cycles. The template-switch adaptor was a 5' adaptor with 12 random nucleotides. It tagged each cDNA molecule. TCRdb used MiXCR to reprocess the 5' RACE reads, holding one entry per CDR3 protein. The sample lists about 750,000 distinct CDR3 sequences, about 55% seen once, with roughly 40% in the top ten. The CDR3 is 18 residues long. V shed 2 bases, J shed 0 bases, and the junction held 10 bases outside the gene matches. The germline V gene encodes CDR1 SGHTA and CDR2 FQGNSA. Ranging in age from roughly 6 to 90, the donors were healthy Caucasian individuals from Russia. Per-sample PBMC isolation yielded at least 6.5 million cells.

The chain joins TRBV7-2 to TRBJ1-5; 7 bases map to TRBD1. The clonotype was recovered from an older man in good health. Sample: blood. Here the CDR3 reads CASSLLGQARASNQPQHF. CDR3 bases: TGTGCCAGCAGCTTACTCGGACAGGCTAGGGCTAGCAATCAGCCCCAGCATTTT.